These 24 T cell receptor beta chains were all obtained from the same sample, sequenced in a study of spatial heterogeneity in lung cancer (dated by TCRdb to about 2019). In the paper's terms, the time point label means: sample taken at primary tumor resection. The library was produced with 5' RACE. Sequencing was carried out with a NextSeq 500. TCRdb applied fastp at Q25 and MiXCR to the public reads, then kept only in-frame beta chains. Every CDR3 protein is listed once, alongside the most common genes and DNA of its rows. This sample lists fewer than 65,000 distinct CDR3 sequences; nearly 6.5% were detected once. The ten most abundant clones make up about 15% of the sample. The sequencing here drew on PBMCs, taken at surgery. Receptors originate from a female donor with early-stage non-small cell lung cancer.

The chain links TRBV5-4 to TRBJ2-7; 8 bases agree with TRBD1. The CDR3 length is 14 residues. Unmatched junction bases numbered 5, after V lost 4 bases and J lost 2 bases. Germline V gives CDR1 SGHNT, CDR2 YYREEE (reference sequence). CDR3 amino acids: CASSPGQGPYEQYV. The CDR3, as DNA: TGTGCCAGCAGCCCCGGACAGGGACCCTACGAGCAGTACGTC.

The sample holds many counts of this clonotype. The genes are TRBV20-1 and TRBJ1-2; 10 bases align to TRBD1. The germline V gene encodes CDR1 DFQATT and CDR2 SNEGSKA (reference sequence). The V segment lost 6 bases and the J segment 8 bases; nucleotides outside the gene matches: 15. The CDR3 has 15 residues. The chain's CDR3 is CSAAPPGQGRDGYTF. As DNA, the CDR3 is TGCAGTGCAGCGCCTCCGGGACAGGGGAGGGACGGCTACACCTTC.

This clonotype was detected ten times or more. CDR3 coding DNA: TGTGCCACCAGTTATCCCGGGACGTATGACGAGCAGTACTTC. Its protein product is CATSYPGTYDEQYF. This sequence joins TRBV15 and TRBJ2-7; D possibly matches TRBD1 or TRBD2 (5 bases each). The germline V and J ends were trimmed by 6 bases and 5 bases, with 17 bases remaining between them. The CDR3 covers 14 residues. Germline assignment: CDR1 LNHNV and CDR2 YYDKDF (reference sequence).

In its sample, this clonotype is medium-sized. This chain connects TRBV29-1 to TRBJ2-7, with D unresolved. The length of the CDR3 is 11 residues. Per the germline V gene, CDR1 is SQVTM and CDR2 is ANQGSEA. V lost 2 bases and J 5 bases, leaving 7 bases between the germline ends. DNA of the CDR3: TGCAGCGTTGAAATGGGAAACGAGCAGTACTTC. This translates into CSVEMGNEQYF.

This clonotype has only a few counts. The gene calls are TRBV20-1 and TRBJ2-7; no definite D call. The CDR3 extends over 12 amino acids. Trimming left V 4 bases short and J 3 bases short, with 10 bases between. Germline V gene sequence: CDR1 DFQATT, CDR2 SNEGSKA (reference sequence). CDR3 protein: CSANFWNYEQYF. CDR3 nucleotides: TGCAGTGCTAATTTCTGGAACTACGAGCAGTACTTC.

This sequence joins TRBV28 and TRBJ2-1, with D perhaps TRBD1 (5 bases). Germline V gene lookup returns CDR1 MDHEN and CDR2 SYDVKM. V lost 3 bases and J 9 bases, leaving 15 bases between the germline ends. This CDR3 is built from 14 residues. In nucleotides, the CDR3 is TGTGCCAGCAGTTTTTTCCAGGGATTCACTGAGCAGTTCTTC. Residues: CASSFFQGFTEQFF.

There are a few counts of this clonotype. This chain uses TRBV19 with TRBJ2-1, with D uncertain. This CDR3 comprises 17 residues. Germline-derived CDR1 and CDR2 are LNHDA and SQIVND (reference sequence). Trimming took 3 bases from V and 7 from J, leaving 22 bases between them. The CDR3 here is CASSILGRGPSRNEQFF. DNA for the CDR3: TGTGCCAGTAGTATCCTTGGGCGCGGACCCAGTAGGAATGAGCAGTTCTTC. The complete variable domain, with remaining parts taken from reference TRBV19 and TRBJ2-1, reads DGGITQSPKYLFRKEGQNVTLSCEQNLNHDAMYWYRQDPGQGLRLIYYSQIVNDFQKGDIAEGYSVSREKKESFPLTVTSAQKNPTAFYLCASSILGRGPSRNEQFFGPGTRLTVL.

This clonotype was found many times. The CDR3 coding sequence is TGCGCCAGCAGCCCTCGACAGGGCTTCAGCTACGAGCAGTACTTC. It codes for CASSPRQGFSYEQYF. The rearrangement uses TRBV5-1 and TRBJ2-7, with 7 bases identical to TRBD1. Germline CDR1 reads SGHRS; CDR2 reads YFSETQ. The CDR3 spans 15 residues. The V gene end was trimmed by 4 bases and the J gene end by 3 bases; junction bases not matched to a gene: 10.

In this sample, this clonotype turned up many times. The rearrangement uses TRBV12-3 or TRBV12-4 and TRBJ1-1; D unclear. The CDR3 contains 11 residues. Trimming removed 7 bases from V and 7 bases from J, with 10 bases in between. CDR3 region: CASTKTDEAFF. For the CDR3, the DNA is TGTGCCAGCACCAAGACGGATGAAGCTTTCTTT.

This clonotype has a handful of counts. The chain uses TRBV11-2 and TRBJ1-1, with D perhaps TRBD1 (6 bases). The V gene's germline CDR1 is SGHAT and CDR2 FQNNGV. Trimming stripped 7 bases from V and 4 bases from J, with 13 bases between. This CDR3 is 13 amino acids long. CDR3 in DNA: TGTGCCAGCACGTCAGGGGTGGGCACTGAAGCTTTCTTT. It yields the protein CASTSGVGTEAFF. Full variable domain (remainder filled in from reference TRBV11-2 and TRBJ1-1): EAGVAQSPRYKIIEKRQSVAFWCNPISGHATLYWYQQILGQGPKLLIQFQNNGVVDDSQLPKDRFSAERLKGVDSTLKIQPAKLEDSAVYLCASTSGVGTEAFFGQGTRLTVV.

This clonotype was seen more than once but under ten times. The chain is built from TRBV12-3 or TRBV12-4 and TRBJ2-5; 7 nucleotides align to TRBD1. The CDR3 runs to 13 residues. The V gene end was trimmed by 6 bases and the J gene end by 2 bases; junction bases not matched to a gene: 3. This chain's CDR3 is CASSPTGQETQYF. CDR3 in DNA: TGTGCCAGCAGCCCGACAGGGCAAGAGACCCAGTACTTC.

The chain uses TRBV3-1 and TRBJ1-5; D unresolved. This CDR3 contains 12 residues. Trimming removed 3 bases from V and 7 bases from J, with 7 bases in between. CDR1 and CDR2 (germline): LGHDT, YNNKEL (reference sequence). The CDR3 sequence: CASSQPGQPQHF. CDR3 sequence (DNA): TGTGCCAGCAGCCAGCCGGGACAGCCCCAGCATTTT.

This clonotype appeared many times. The V call is TRBV2, the J call TRBJ2-7, with a weak D call TRBD2 (5 bases). Trimming left V 7 bases short and J 6 bases short, with 10 bases between. This CDR3 is 11 amino acids long. From germline, CDR1 is SNHLY and CDR2 FYNNEI. The CDR3 sequence is CASTERVEQYF. The DNA for the CDR3 is TGTGCCAGCACGGAGAGGGTCGAGCAGTACTTC.

This clonotype was seen ten or more times. This sequence joins TRBV29-1 and TRBJ2-7; 14 bases are shared with TRBD2. Germline V lookup: CDR1 SQVTM, CDR2 ANQGSEA. J lost 10 bases, V lost 7 bases, and 9 bases had no gene match. The CDR3 has 13 amino acids. CDR3 residues: CSGTGTSGSDQYF. DNA of the CDR3: TGCAGCGGCACCGGGACTAGCGGGAGTGATCAGTACTTC.

This clonotype was observed at least ten times. This chain links TRBV12-3 or TRBV12-4 with TRBJ2-7; TRBD1 matches at 10 bases. The CDR3 is made up of 19 amino acids. The trim removed 1 base at V and 1 base at J, leaving 13 bases unmatched. CDR3 sequence: CASSLGSLGRDRGSYEQYF. CDR3 sequence (DNA): TGTGCCAGCAGTTTAGGCTCCCTAGGCCGGGACAGGGGTTCCTACGAGCAGTACTTC.

This clonotype appeared many times. The rearrangement uses TRBV28 and TRBJ1-2, with 7 positions matching TRBD1. The CDR3 is 17 amino acids. Germline lookup yields CDR1 MDHEN and CDR2 SYDVKM. V lost 3 bases to trimming and J lost 2 bases; unmatched junction nucleotides: 12. This chain's CDR3 is CASSFILTGSSNYGYTF. DNA for the CDR3: TGTGCCAGCAGTTTTATCCTGACAGGGTCGTCGAACTATGGCTACACCTTC.

This clonotype was observed a few times. The V gene is TRBV7-9, the J gene TRBJ1-2; TRBD1 aligns across 7 bases. This CDR3 is built from 15 residues. V shed 0 bases and J 3 bases; nucleotides not matched to a gene: 4. Germline CDR1 SEHNR, CDR2 FQNEAQ (reference sequence). The chain's CDR3 is CASSLAGTEDYGYTF. The CDR3 bases are TGTGCCAGCAGCTTAGCGGGGACAGAAGACTATGGCTACACCTTC.

This clonotype was counted ten times or more. CDR3 region: CASSPDGGYTNYGYTF. In nucleotides, the CDR3 is TGTGCCAGCAGTCCGGATGGGGGCTACACTAACTATGGCTACACCTTC. The chain recombines TRBV12-3 or TRBV12-4 with TRBJ1-2; tentatively, D is TRBD1 (6 bases). This CDR3 comprises 16 residues. The V end was cut by 5 bases, the J end by 0 bases, with 16 bases between.

This clonotype occurred a few times. The V call is TRBV20-1, the J call TRBJ2-7; maybe TRBD1 (7 bases). Germline V gene data show CDR1 as DFQATT and CDR2 as SNEGSKA (reference sequence). This CDR3 comprises 14 residues. Trimming removed 4 bases at V and 3 bases at J, with 16 bases between. CDR3 sequence (DNA): TGCAGTGCTATGGGGGCAGGGGGGTTCTACGAGCAGTACGTC. Protein sequence: CSAMGAGGFYEQYV.

The chain recombines TRBV5-1 with TRBJ2-7; 12 positions match TRBD2. CDR1 and CDR2 (germline): SGHRS, YFSETQ. V lost 4 bases to trimming and J lost 0 bases; unmatched junction nucleotides: 2. The CDR3 sequence is 15 residues long. The CDR3 region is CASSLTSGSSYEQYF. In nucleotides, the CDR3 is TGCGCCAGCAGCCTGACTAGCGGGAGCTCCTACGAGCAGTACTTC.

This clonotype was seen a few times. The gene calls are TRBV2 and TRBJ1-3, with TRBD1 matching 7 bases. Germline loops: CDR1 SNHLY, CDR2 FYNNEI. This CDR3 is built from 14 residues. V lost 5 bases, J lost 4 bases, and 5 bases stayed unmatched. The CDR3 nucleotides read TGTGCCAGCAGTAGCCAGGGACAGGGAAACACCATATATTTT. Translation: CASSSQGQGNTIYF.

This clonotype was seen a few times. The chain has TRBV9 and TRBJ2-1; D may be TRBD1 or TRBD2 (5 bases each). V lost 4 bases and J 10 bases, leaving 18 bases between the germline ends. The CDR3 consists of 14 residues. Germline CDR1 SGDLS, CDR2 YYNGEE. As DNA, the CDR3 is TGTGCCAGCAGCCCGAGGGGACGAACGGGAGAGCAGTTCTTC. Translating gives CASSPRGRTGEQFF.

The table lists this clonotype with many counts. The chain couples TRBV15 to TRBJ2-5; D possibly corresponds to TRBD2 (7 bases). This CDR3 contains 14 residues. The germline CDR1 and CDR2 sequences are LNHNV and YYDKDF (reference sequence). Trimming removed 5 bases at V and 5 bases at J, with 15 bases between. CDR3: CATSLRGGGETQYF. The CDR3, as DNA: TGTGCCACCAGCCTCCGCGGCGGGGGCGAGACCCAGTACTTC.

The sample holds many counts of this clonotype. The DNA for the CDR3 is TGTGCCAGTTACGGGACAAAAGATACGCAGTATTTT. Residues: CASYGTKDTQYF. The genes are TRBV27 and TRBJ2-3, with D possibly TRBD1 on 6 matching bases. The CDR3 is made up of 12 amino acids. The V end lost 9 bases, the J end lost 5 bases, and 12 bases lay between the germline ends. The germline V gene encodes CDR1 MNHEY and CDR2 SMNVEV (reference sequence).